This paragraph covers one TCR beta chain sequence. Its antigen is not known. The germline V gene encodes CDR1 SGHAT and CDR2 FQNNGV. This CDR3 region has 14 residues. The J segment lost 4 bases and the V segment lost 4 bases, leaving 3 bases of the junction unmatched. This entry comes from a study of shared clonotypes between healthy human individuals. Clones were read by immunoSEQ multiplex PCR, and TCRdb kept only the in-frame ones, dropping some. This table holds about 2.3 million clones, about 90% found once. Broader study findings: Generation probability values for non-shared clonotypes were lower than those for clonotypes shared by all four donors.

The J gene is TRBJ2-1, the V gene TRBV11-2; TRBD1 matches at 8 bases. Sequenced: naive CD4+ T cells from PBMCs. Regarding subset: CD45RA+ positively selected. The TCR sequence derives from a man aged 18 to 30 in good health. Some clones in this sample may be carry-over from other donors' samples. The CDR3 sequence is CASSSGQAYNEQFF. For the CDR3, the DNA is TGTGCCAGCAGCTCGGGACAGGCGTACAATGAGCAGTTCTTC.